Given below is one TCR beta chain in context. The sample is drawn from a study of cytomegalovirus exposure and HLA in healthy donors. The PCR ran on 60 Vbeta and 13 Jbeta primers. Generated by immunoSEQ multiplex PCR, the TCRdb table keeps only in-frame clones and is missing some. The sample yields 160,000 or so clones, 70% to 80% seen once. The sequenced material came from PBMCs. The sequence was obtained from a man aged 35 to 55 in good health and CMV-seronegative.

CDR3 DNA sequence: TGTGCCAGCAGTCCGTCCGGGACAGGGTTCTACAATGAGCAGTTCTTC. It is translated as CASSPSGTGFYNEQFF. The V call is TRBV28, the J call TRBJ2-1, with 9 bases aligning to TRBD1. V lost 5 bases, J lost 3 bases, and 8 bases stayed unmatched. The V gene's germline CDR1 is MDHEN and CDR2 SYDVKM. The CDR3 is made up of 16 amino acids.